Included here is one T cell receptor (beta chain) sequence, with context. This clonotype was seen a few times. Its specific antigen is unknown. No qualities accompany the bases; no much larger clone lies one base away. The germline V gene supplies CDR1 SGHTA and CDR2 FQGTGA. The CDR3 has 17 amino acids, counting the end cysteine and phenylalanine. The kept DNA is CDR3 alone, 51 bases in frame from the first base. V sheds 2 bases and J sheds 9 bases, leaving 23 bases between their ends. The data are from a study of T cells in Graves' hyperthyroidism and ophthalmopathy (dated by TCRdb to about 2019). Notes on the research overall: Peripheral blood samples were taken at the time of initial diagnosis, prior to any treatment. A discovery cohort of approximately 100 patients, roughly 45 with Graves' ophthalmopathy and approximately 55 with stable Graves' hyperthyroidism, was used to find distinguishing TCR V-J signatures. Prospective prediction of ophthalmopathy was tested in an independent validation cohort consisting of some 20 hyperthyroidism patients and over 15 patients who later progressed to ophthalmopathy. The 100 or so discovery patients were randomly divided into training and test sets at a 7:3 ratio. In addition, the study compared T-cell repertoires in thyroid tissue and in blood from several Graves' hyperthyroidism patients. Following sampling, methimazole starting at 30 mg daily was given to hyperthyroidism patients, and high-dose intravenous methylprednisolone was given to ophthalmopathy patients. According to the paper, TCR Vbeta CDR3 sequencing was carried out on around 140 peripheral blood samples, which came from more than 40 ophthalmopathy, around 74 hyperthyroidism and approximately 17 progressor patients. Findings and caveats that apply to the study as a whole: In validation, the model predicted progression to ophthalmopathy with 65% to 71% sensitivity and approximately 72% specificity, a median of around 6.6 months before onset. A model built on a 13 V-J signature distinguished ophthalmopathy from stable hyperthyroidism, reaching over 85% sensitivity and about 81% specificity in cross-validation and 80%/75% in testing. Most expanded thyroid clonotypes (frequency above 0.001) were also detected in blood, a finding suggesting that blood repertoires may reflect thyroid immune responses. Sample size was not statistically predetermined, and blinding of investigators to group allocation was not performed.

Graves' hyperthyroidism was defined as stable when no progression to ophthalmopathy occurred over 18 months of follow-up. The hyperthyroidism patients were between 18 and 65 years old and newly diagnosed, with a disease duration of less than 2 months. Patients with uncontrolled infections, other autoimmune diseases, pregnancy or lactation were excluded. Diagnoses were established on the basis of clinical symptoms, serum thyroxine and TRAb, thyroid ultrasound, and orbital computed tomography. PBMCs were isolated from about 9 ml of fresh peripheral blood by Ficoll-Paque density gradient centrifugation. Trizol reagent was used to extract total RNA, and RNA quality was then checked on an Agilent 2100 Bioanalyzer. Amplification of TCR beta CDR3 regions was carried out from RNA transcripts. A first-round RT-PCR of the TCR CDR3 used the HTBI primer set with the Qiagen OneStep RT-PCR kit. A second multiplex PCR round built the libraries, followed by size selection and purification. Sequencing of the libraries was done on an Illumina HiSeq2000 using paired-end 100 bp reads. The study's processing was this. SOAPnuke was used to process the raw data, throwing out any read that contained adapters or uncalled bases, had a mean Phred below 15, or lacked an exact constant-primer or identifier match. High-quality paired reads were merged with COPE v1.2.5, and unique nucleotide sequences were defined as clonotypes. MiTCR v1.1 was used to align the clonotypes against IMGT TRBV, TRBD and TRBJ reference segments. Only V-J combinations with frequency above 0.0001, covering about 99% of repertoires, were analysed. A TCS score was defined as the ratio of F50 (clonal expansion) to E x V (chaos), with BLOSUM62-based TCRdist applied between CDR3 peptides within each V-J. Welch's t-statistics and random forest reduced 500 to 650 V-J features to 13, which were used in a naive Bayes classifier (R e1071). TCRdb trimmed the raw reads at Q25, called clones with MiXCR and kept productive beta chains. All rows with the same CDR3 protein become a single entry with the most common DNA and genes. These V and J calls originate from TCRdb's pipeline instead of the authors' own analysis. For this sample there are roughly 720,000 distinct CDR3 sequences; 15% to 20% appear just once. The ten largest clones capture about a sixth of the sample.

The sequence was collected from a man aged 50-59 years with Graves' hyperthyroidism. The sample comprised blood. In this chain, TRBV7-3 is recombined with TRBJ2-4; the D call is tentative, TRBD1 or TRBD2, as each matches 6 bases. In nucleotide form, the sequence is TGTGCCAGCAGCTTAGGACCCGGAGACACGGGGGCCGGCATTCAGTACTTC. It translates to CASSLGPGDTGAGIQYF.